This T cell receptor (beta chain) was retrieved from a study of CD8 T cells in Susac syndrome. It was negative isolation that provided the CD8+ and CD4+ T cells, whereas TEMRA cells were enriched by FACS. It was with random hexamers that roughly 0.45 to 1 ug RNA was reverse transcribed. TCRdb reprocessed the immunoSEQ multiplex PCR reads with MiXCR, giving one entry per CDR3 protein. This table has under 200,000 distinct CDR3 sequences, 90% to 95% appearing once. Trimming took off 6 bases at V and 3 bases at J, with 18 bases between the two ends. Germline loops: CDR1 DFQATT, CDR2 SNEGSKA (reference sequence). The CDR3 loop spans 14 amino acids.

Sequencing was carried out using CD4+ T cells from PBMCs. The V and J genes are TRBV20-1 and TRBJ2-7; tentatively, D is TRBD2 (5 bases). This sequence originates from a human donor in good health. CDR3 sequence reads: CSAGTEAVYYEQYF. In DNA, the CDR3 is TGCAGTGCGGGCACCGAAGCGGTATACTACGAGCAGTACTTC.